These T cell receptor beta chains were read from a single sample in a study of blood T cell repertoires in COVID-19. This table comes from immunoSEQ multiplex PCR, and its TCRdb copy is limited to in-frame clones, with some not included. The sample includes 250,000 or so clones, approximately 86% of them seen just once. Sequences were obtained from peripheral blood. The receptors were gathered from a woman aged 55-69 years with COVID-19, enrolled during active disease. Both conserved end residues are part of each CDR3. D genes are given only for firm matches. Some rows mark clone size as missing; the rest say once, few, many or name a class of expanded clone.

D: NA
J: TRBJ2-1
length: 16
size: NA
V: TRBV27
CDR3: CASSLSNYISYNEQFF
DNA: TGTGCCAGCAGTTTATCGAACTACATCTCCTACAATGAGCAGTTCTTC

D: TRBD2
J: TRBJ2-1
length: 15
size: NA
V: TRBV6-2/TRBV6-3
CDR3: CASSGGTRGFYEQFF
DNA: TGTGCCAGCAGTGGGGGGACTAGGGGGTTCTACGAGCAGTTCTTC

D: NA
J: TRBJ2-1
length: 15
size: NA
V: TRBV6-5
CDR3: CASSYRAAYYNEQFF
DNA: TGTGCCAGCAGTTACCGAGCCGCCTACTACAATGAGCAGTTCTTC

D: TRBD2
J: TRBJ2-7
length: 19
size: NA
V: TRBV19
CDR3: CASSPGTSGRAFISHEQYF
DNA: TGTGCCAGTAGTCCCGGGACTAGCGGGAGGGCGTTTATCTCCCACGAGCAGTACTTC

D: TRBD1
J: TRBJ2-1
length: 16
size: NA
V: TRBV5-1
CDR3: CASSLARGTGDNEQFF
DNA: TGCGCCAGCAGCTTGGCCAGGGGGACAGGGGACAATGAGCAGTTCTTC

D: NA
J: TRBJ1-5
length: 16
size: NA
V: TRBV28
CDR3: CASSSHRGSSNQPQHF
DNA: TGTGCCAGCAGTTCCCATAGGGGTTCTAGCAATCAGCCCCAGCATTTT

D: NA
J: TRBJ1-2
length: 13
size: NA
V: TRBV15
CDR3: CATSRGGYYGYTF
DNA: TGTGCCACCAGCAGAGGCGGATATTATGGCTACACCTTC

D: NA
J: TRBJ1-3
length: 13
size: NA
V: TRBV20-1
CDR3: CSASKGVGNTIYF
DNA: TGCAGTGCTAGTAAAGGGGTTGGAAACACCATATATTTT

D: TRBD2
J: TRBJ2-3
length: 13
size: NA
V: TRBV29-1
CDR3: CSVRLAGADTQYF
DNA: TGCAGCGTTCGACTAGCGGGAGCCGATACGCAGTATTTT

D: TRBD1
J: TRBJ1-2
length: 14
size: NA
V: TRBV6-2/TRBV6-3
CDR3: CASSYGGTGRSYTF
DNA: TGTGCCAGCAGTTACGGAGGGACAGGTCGGAGCTACACCTTC

D: TRBD1
J: TRBJ1-4
length: 13
size: NA
V: TRBV15
CDR3: CATSAGQLWKLFF
DNA: TGTGCCACCAGCGCGGGACAGCTTTGGAAACTGTTTTTT

D: TRBD2
J: TRBJ2-7
length: 14
size: once
V: TRBV27
CDR3: CASRYSGETYEQYF
DNA: TGTGCCAGCAGGTATAGCGGGGAGACCTACGAGCAGTACTTC

D: TRBD1
J: TRBJ1-1
length: 12
size: NA
V: TRBV30
CDR3: CAWSKGQPWAFF
DNA: TGTGCCTGGAGTAAGGGACAGCCCTGGGCTTTCTTT

D: NA
J: TRBJ1-4
length: 15
size: NA
V: TRBV30
CDR3: CAWRAGSSTNEKLFF
DNA: TGTGCCTGGAGGGCGGGGTCTTCAACTAATGAAAAACTGTTTTTT

D: TRBD1
J: TRBJ2-1
length: 15
size: NA
V: TRBV5-1
CDR3: CASSFGDRGLGEQFF
DNA: TGCGCCAGCAGCTTCGGGGACAGGGGCTTGGGTGAGCAGTTCTTC

D: TRBD1
J: TRBJ1-1
length: 16
size: NA
V: TRBV5-6
CDR3: CASSPDLTTGQTEAFF
DNA: TGTGCCAGCAGCCCCGACCTGACGACAGGGCAGACTGAAGCTTTCTTT

D: TRBD1
J: TRBJ1-2
length: 16
size: NA
V: TRBV29-1
CDR3: CSVHGQGTPSNYGYTF
DNA: TGCAGCGTTCATGGACAGGGGACCCCCTCAAACTATGGCTACACCTTC

D: NA
J: TRBJ2-7
length: 15
size: NA
V: TRBV7-3
CDR3: CASSLFPGTPYEQYF
DNA: TGTGCCAGCAGCTTATTCCCCGGGACTCCCTACGAGCAGTACTTC

D: NA
J: TRBJ2-3
length: 19
size: NA
V: TRBV5-3
CDR3: CARSPRGRGPLVNTDTQYF
DNA: TGTGCCAGAAGCCCCCGGGGCAGGGGCCCCTTGGTTAACACAGATACGCAGTATTTT

D: TRBD1
J: TRBJ1-2
length: 14
size: NA
V: TRBV5-1
CDR3: CASTLDRDSYGYTF
DNA: TGCGCCAGCACCCTAGACCGGGACAGCTATGGCTACACCTTC

D: NA
J: TRBJ2-1
length: 16
size: NA
V: TRBV11-3
CDR3: CASSERAVFSYNEQFF
DNA: TGTGCCAGCAGCGAGCGAGCGGTCTTCTCCTACAATGAGCAGTTCTTC

D: NA
J: TRBJ1-2
length: 13
size: NA
V: TRBV6-5
CDR3: CASRRTMGAGYTF
DNA: TGTGCCAGCAGACGCACGATGGGGGCTGGCTACACCTTC

D: NA
J: TRBJ2-1
length: 15
size: NA
V: TRBV5-5
CDR3: CASSLGVGSYNEQFF
DNA: TGTGCCAGCAGCCTAGGAGTTGGTTCCTACAATGAGCAGTTCTTC

D: TRBD2
J: TRBJ2-1
length: 15
size: few
V: TRBV6-4
CDR3: CASSVGGSGNNEQFF
DNA: TGTGCCAGCAGTGTTGGTGGTAGCGGGAACAATGAGCAGTTCTTC

D: NA
J: TRBJ1-3
length: 15
size: NA
V: TRBV11-2
CDR3: CASSQGSIAGNTIYF
DNA: TGTGCCAGCAGCCAGGGTAGTATCGCTGGAAACACCATATATTTT

D: NA
J: TRBJ1-2
length: 15
size: NA
V: TRBV5-6
CDR3: CASSLGAGFFYGYTF
DNA: TGTGCCAGCAGCTTGGGGGCAGGGTTCTTCTATGGCTACACCTTC

D: TRBD2
J: TRBJ2-3
length: 14
size: NA
V: TRBV28
CDR3: CASSPTIGGDTQYF
DNA: TGTGCCAGCAGCCCCACTATCGGGGGGGATACGCAGTATTTT

D: TRBD1
J: TRBJ1-5
length: 16
size: NA
V: TRBV6-2/TRBV6-3
CDR3: CASSYSTGRPNQPQHF
DNA: TGTGCCAGCAGTTACTCGACAGGGAGGCCCAATCAGCCCCAGCATTTT

D: TRBD2
J: TRBJ2-7
length: 17
size: NA
V: TRBV27
CDR3: CASSPHILAGGSYEQYF
DNA: TGTGCCAGCAGTCCGCATATACTAGCGGGAGGTTCCTACGAGCAGTACTTC

D: TRBD2
J: TRBJ2-3
length: 16
size: NA
V: TRBV7-2
CDR3: CASSAGAGLGLDTQYF
DNA: TGTGCCAGCAGCGCCGGAGCGGGATTGGGGCTAGATACGCAGTATTTT

D: NA
J: TRBJ1-2
length: 14
size: NA
V: TRBV5-1
CDR3: CASSLTGSNYGYTF
DNA: TGCGCCAGCAGCTTGACAGGTTCTAACTATGGCTACACCTTC

D: TRBD2
J: TRBJ2-1
length: 14
size: once
V: TRBV11-3
CDR3: CASSSTSGYNEQFF
DNA: TGTGCCAGCAGCTCGACTAGCGGATACAATGAGCAGTTCTTC

D: NA
J: TRBJ2-7
length: 13
size: few
V: TRBV7-9
CDR3: CASSLSGVYEQYF
DNA: TGTGCCAGCAGCTTGTCAGGGGTTTACGAGCAGTACTTC

D: TRBD2
J: TRBJ2-7
length: 15
size: NA
V: TRBV5-5
CDR3: CASSPGLATVYEQYF
DNA: TGTGCCAGCAGCCCTGGACTAGCGACAGTCTACGAGCAGTACTTC

D: NA
J: TRBJ1-5
length: 13
size: NA
V: TRBV6-5
CDR3: CASSADSNQPQHF
DNA: TGTGCCAGCTCCGCGGATAGCAATCAGCCCCAGCATTTT

D: TRBD1
J: TRBJ1-1
length: 14
size: NA
V: TRBV25-1
CDR3: CASRRGQLHTEAFF
DNA: TGTGCCAGCAGGCGGGGACAGTTGCACACTGAAGCTTTCTTT

D: TRBD1
J: TRBJ1-2
length: 14
size: NA
V: TRBV29-1
CDR3: CSVDGDRVDYGYTF
DNA: TGCAGCGTTGATGGGGACAGGGTGGACTATGGCTACACCTTC

D: TRBD1
J: TRBJ1-2
length: 15
size: NA
V: TRBV4-1
CDR3: CASSQEGTGAYGYTF
DNA: TGCGCCAGCAGCCAAGAGGGGACAGGGGCTTATGGCTACACCTTC

D: TRBD2
J: TRBJ2-2
length: 16
size: NA
V: TRBV9
CDR3: CASSVLTSGGTGELFF
DNA: TGTGCCAGCAGCGTACTTACTAGCGGGGGGACCGGGGAGCTGTTTTTT

D: TRBD2
J: TRBJ2-3
length: 15
size: NA
V: TRBV4-3
CDR3: CASSRGLAPTDTQYF
DNA: TGCGCCAGCAGCCGAGGACTAGCGCCTACAGATACGCAGTATTTT

D: NA
J: TRBJ1-1
length: 14
size: NA
V: TRBV5-1
CDR3: CASSLGPTNTEAFF
DNA: TGCGCCAGCAGCTTGGGGCCCACCAACACTGAAGCTTTCTTT